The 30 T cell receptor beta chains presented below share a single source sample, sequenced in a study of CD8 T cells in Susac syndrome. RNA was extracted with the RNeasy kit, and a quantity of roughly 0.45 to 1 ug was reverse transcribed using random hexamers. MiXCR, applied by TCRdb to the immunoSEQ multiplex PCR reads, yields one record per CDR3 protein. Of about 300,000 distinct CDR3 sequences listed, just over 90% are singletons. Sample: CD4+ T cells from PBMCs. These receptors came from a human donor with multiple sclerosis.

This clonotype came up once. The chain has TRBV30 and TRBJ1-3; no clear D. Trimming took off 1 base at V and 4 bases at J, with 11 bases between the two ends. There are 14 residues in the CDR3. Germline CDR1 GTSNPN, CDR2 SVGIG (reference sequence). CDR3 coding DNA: TGTGCCTGGAGTGGGGTCATTCTGGGAAACACCATATATTTT. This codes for CAWSGVILGNTIYF. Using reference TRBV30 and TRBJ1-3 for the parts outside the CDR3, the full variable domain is SQTIHQWPATLVQPVGSPLSLECTVEGTSNPNLYWYRQAAGRGLQLLFYSVGIGQISSEVPQNLSASRPQDRQFILSSKKLLLSDSGFYLCAWSGVILGNTIYFGEGSWLTVV.

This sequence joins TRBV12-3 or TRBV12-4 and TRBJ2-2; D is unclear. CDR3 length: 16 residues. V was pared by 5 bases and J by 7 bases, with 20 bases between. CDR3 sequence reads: CASSAKLYPPIGELFF. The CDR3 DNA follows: TGTGCCAGCAGTGCCAAGCTCTATCCCCCGATCGGGGAGCTGTTTTTT.

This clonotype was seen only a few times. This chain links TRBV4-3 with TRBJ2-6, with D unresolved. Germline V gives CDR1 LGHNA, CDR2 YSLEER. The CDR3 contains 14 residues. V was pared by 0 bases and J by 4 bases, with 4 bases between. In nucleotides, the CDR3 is TGCGCCAGCAGCCAAGAATACGGGGCCAACGTCCTGACTTTC. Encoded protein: CASSQEYGANVLTF.

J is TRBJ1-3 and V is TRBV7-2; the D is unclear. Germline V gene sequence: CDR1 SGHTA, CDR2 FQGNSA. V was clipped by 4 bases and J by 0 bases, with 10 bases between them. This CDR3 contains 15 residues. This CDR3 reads CASSSRGNSGNTIYF. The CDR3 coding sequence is TGTGCCAGCAGCTCCCGTGGAAACTCTGGAAACACCATATATTTT. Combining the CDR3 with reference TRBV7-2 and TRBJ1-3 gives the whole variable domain GAGVSQSPSNKVTEKGKDVELRCDPISGHTALYWYRQSLGQGLEFLIYFQGNSAPDKSGLPSDRFSAERTGGSVSTLTIQRTQQEDSAVYLCASSSRGNSGNTIYFGEGSWLTVV.

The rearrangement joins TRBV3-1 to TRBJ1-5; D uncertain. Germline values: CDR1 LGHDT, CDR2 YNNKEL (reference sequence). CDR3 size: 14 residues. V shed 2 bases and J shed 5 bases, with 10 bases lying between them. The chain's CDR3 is CASSQWVGDQPQHF. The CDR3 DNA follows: TGTGCCAGCAGCCAATGGGTAGGCGATCAGCCCCAGCATTTT.

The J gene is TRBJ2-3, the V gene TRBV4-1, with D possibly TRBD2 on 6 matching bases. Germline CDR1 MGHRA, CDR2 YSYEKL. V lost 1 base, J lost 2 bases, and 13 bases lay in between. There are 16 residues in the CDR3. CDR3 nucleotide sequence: TGCGCCAGCAGCCAAGGTCTCGGGAGAGACACAGATACGCAGTATTTT. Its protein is CASSQGLGRDTDTQYF.

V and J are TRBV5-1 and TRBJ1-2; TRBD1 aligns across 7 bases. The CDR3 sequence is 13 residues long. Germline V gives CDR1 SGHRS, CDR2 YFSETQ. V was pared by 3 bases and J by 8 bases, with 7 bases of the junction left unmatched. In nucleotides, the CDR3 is TGCGCCAGCAGCTCCGGGACAGCGTCAGGCTACACCTTC. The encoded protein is CASSSGTASGYTF. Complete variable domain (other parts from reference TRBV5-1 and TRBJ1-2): KAGVTQTPRYLIKTRGQQVTLSCSPISGHRSVSWYQQTPGQGLQFLFEYFSETQRNKGNFPGRFSGRQFSNSRSEMNVSTLELGDSALYLCASSSGTASGYTFGSGTRLTVV.

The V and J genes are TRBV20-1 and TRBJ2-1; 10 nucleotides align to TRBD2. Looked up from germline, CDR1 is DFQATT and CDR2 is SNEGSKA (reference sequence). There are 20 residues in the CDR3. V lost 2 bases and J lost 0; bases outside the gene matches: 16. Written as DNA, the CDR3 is TGCAGTGCTAGACTCACAGGGGTAGCGGGGGGCGTCCTCTCCTACAATGAGCAGTTCTTC. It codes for CSARLTGVAGGVLSYNEQFF.

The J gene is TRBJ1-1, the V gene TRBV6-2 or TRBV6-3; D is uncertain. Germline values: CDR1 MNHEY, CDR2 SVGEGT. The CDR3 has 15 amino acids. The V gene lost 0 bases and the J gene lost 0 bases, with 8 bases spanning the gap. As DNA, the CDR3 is TGTGCCAGCAGTTACTCGAAGAGGGTGAACACTGAAGCTTTCTTT. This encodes CASSYSKRVNTEAFF.

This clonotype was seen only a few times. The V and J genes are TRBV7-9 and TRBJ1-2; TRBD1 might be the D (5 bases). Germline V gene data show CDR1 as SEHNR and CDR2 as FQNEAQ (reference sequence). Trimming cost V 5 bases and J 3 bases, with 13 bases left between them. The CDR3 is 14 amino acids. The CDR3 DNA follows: TGTGCCAGCAGCGAGGCCGGGACCGACTATGGCTACACCTTC. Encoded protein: CASSEAGTDYGYTF. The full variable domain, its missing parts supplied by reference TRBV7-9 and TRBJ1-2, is DTGVSQNPRHKITKRGQNVTFRCDPISEHNRLYWYRQTLGQGPEFLTYFQNEAQLEKSRLLSDRFSAERPKGSFSTLEIQRTEQGDSAMYLCASSEAGTDYGYTFGSGTRLTVV.

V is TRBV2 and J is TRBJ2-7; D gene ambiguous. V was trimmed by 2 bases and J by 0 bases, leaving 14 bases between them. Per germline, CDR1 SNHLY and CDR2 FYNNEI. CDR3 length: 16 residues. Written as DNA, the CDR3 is TGTGCCAGCAGTGAAAGGCCCAAGCGACTCTCCTACGAGCAGTACTTC. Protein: CASSERPKRLSYEQYF. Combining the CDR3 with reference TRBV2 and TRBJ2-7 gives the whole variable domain EPEVTQTPSHQVTQMGQEVILRCVPISNHLYFYWYRQILGQKVEFLVSFYNNEISEKSEIFDDQFSVERPDGSNFTLKIRSTKLEDSAMYFCASSERPKRLSYEQYFGPGTRLTVT.

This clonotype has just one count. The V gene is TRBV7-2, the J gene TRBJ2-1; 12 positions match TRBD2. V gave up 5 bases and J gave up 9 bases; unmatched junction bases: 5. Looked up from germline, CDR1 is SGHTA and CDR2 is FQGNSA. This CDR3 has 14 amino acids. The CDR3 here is CASSPRLAGVEQFF. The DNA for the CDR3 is TGTGCCAGCAGCCCCCGACTAGCGGGGGTTGAGCAGTTCTTC.

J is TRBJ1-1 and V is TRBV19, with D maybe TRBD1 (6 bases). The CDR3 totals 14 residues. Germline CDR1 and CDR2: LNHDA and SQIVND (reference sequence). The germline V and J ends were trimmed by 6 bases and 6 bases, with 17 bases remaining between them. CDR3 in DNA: TGTGCCAGTAGCTCGATGGGGACAAAACCTGAAGCTTTCTTT. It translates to CASSSMGTKPEAFF. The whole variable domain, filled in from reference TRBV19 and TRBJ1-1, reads DGGITQSPKYLFRKEGQNVTLSCEQNLNHDAMYWYRQDPGQGLRLIYYSQIVNDFQKGDIAEGYSVSREKKESFPLTVTSAQKNPTAFYLCASSSMGTKPEAFFGQGTRLTVV.

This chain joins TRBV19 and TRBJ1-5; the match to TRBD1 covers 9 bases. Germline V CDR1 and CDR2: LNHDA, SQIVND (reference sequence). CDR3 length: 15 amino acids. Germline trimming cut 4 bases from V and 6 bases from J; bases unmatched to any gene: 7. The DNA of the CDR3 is TGTGCCAGTAGTAGGCAACAGGGGGCATCTCAGCCCCAGCATTTT. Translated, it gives CASSRQQGASQPQHF.

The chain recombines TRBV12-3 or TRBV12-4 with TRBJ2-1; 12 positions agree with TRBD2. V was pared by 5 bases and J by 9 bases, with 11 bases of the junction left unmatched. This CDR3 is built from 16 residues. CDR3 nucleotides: TGTGCCAGCAGTGGACTGCTAGCGGGAGGGGACGGTGAGCAGTTCTTC. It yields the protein CASSGLLAGGDGEQFF.

DNA for the CDR3: TGCAGTGCTAGAGGAGACAGGGTTTATGGCACTGAAGCTTTCTTT. This sequence encodes CSARGDRVYGTEAFF. V is TRBV20-1 and J is TRBJ1-1; 7 nucleotides line up with TRBD1. The length of the CDR3 is 15 residues. Trimming cost V 1 base and J 4 bases; bases outside gene matches: 9. The germline V gene has CDR1 DFQATT and CDR2 SNEGSKA (reference sequence).

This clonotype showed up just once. For the CDR3, the DNA is TGTGCCACCAGCAGAGCAGAGGCAGTATTCTCTGGAAACACCATATATTTT. Translated, it gives CATSRAEAVFSGNTIYF. The chain recombines TRBV15 with TRBJ1-3; D remains ambiguous. V was shortened by 1 base and J by 0 bases, with 13 bases between the two germline ends. From germline, CDR1 is LNHNV and CDR2 YYDKDF (reference sequence). This CDR3 spans 17 amino acids.

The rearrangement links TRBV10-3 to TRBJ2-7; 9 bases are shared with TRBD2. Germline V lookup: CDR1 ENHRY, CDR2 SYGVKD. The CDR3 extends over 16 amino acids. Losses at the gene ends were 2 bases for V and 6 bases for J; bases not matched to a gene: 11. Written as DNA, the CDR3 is TGTGCCATCAGTGAGAGGCCCTATAGCGGGAGCGGCGAGCAGTACTTC. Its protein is CAISERPYSGSGEQYF.

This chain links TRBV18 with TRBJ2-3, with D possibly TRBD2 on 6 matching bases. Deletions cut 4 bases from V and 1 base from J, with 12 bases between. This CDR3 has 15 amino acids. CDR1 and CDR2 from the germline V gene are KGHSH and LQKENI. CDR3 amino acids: CASSREVRGTDTQYF. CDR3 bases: TGTGCCAGCTCACGGGAGGTGCGGGGCACAGATACGCAGTATTTT.

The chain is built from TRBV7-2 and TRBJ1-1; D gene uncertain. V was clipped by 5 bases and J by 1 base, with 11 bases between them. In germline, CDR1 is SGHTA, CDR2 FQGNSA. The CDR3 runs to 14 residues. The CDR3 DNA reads TGTGCCAGCAGCGCCCCTCTCACGAACACTGAAGCTTTCTTT. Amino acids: CASSAPLTNTEAFF.

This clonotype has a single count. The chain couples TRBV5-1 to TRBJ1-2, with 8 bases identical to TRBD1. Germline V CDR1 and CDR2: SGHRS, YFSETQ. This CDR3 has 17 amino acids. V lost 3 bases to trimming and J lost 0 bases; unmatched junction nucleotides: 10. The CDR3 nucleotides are TGCGCCAGCAGCTCCGGACAGGGACCCTACTCTAACTATGGCTACACCTTC. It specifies CASSSGQGPYSNYGYTF.

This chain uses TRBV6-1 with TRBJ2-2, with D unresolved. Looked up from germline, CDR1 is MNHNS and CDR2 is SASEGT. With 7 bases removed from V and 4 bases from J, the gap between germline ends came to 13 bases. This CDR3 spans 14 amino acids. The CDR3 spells CASTGQYVTGELFF. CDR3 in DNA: TGTGCCAGCACTGGGCAGTATGTCACCGGGGAGCTGTTTTTT.

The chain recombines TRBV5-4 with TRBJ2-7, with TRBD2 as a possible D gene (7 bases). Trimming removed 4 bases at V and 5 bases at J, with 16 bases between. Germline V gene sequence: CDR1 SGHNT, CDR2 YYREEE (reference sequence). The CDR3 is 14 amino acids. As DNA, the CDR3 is TGTGCCAGCAGCCTTGGGGGGGCGCGGAACGAGCAGTACTTC. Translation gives CASSLGGARNEQYF.

CDR3 in amino acids: CASSLRRTSDTQYF. For the CDR3, the DNA is TGTGCCAGCAGTTTACGCCGGACCTCAGATACGCAGTATTTT. This chain uses TRBV12-3 or TRBV12-4 with TRBJ2-3; D not resolved. This CDR3 has 14 residues. With 2 bases removed from V and 4 bases from J, the gap between germline ends came to 10 bases.

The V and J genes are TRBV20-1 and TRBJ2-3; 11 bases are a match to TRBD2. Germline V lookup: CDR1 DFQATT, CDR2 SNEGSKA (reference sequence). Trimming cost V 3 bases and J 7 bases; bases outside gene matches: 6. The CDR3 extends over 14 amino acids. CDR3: CSASIAGGGYTQYF. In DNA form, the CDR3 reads TGCAGTGCTAGTATAGCGGGAGGGGGCTATACGCAGTATTTT.

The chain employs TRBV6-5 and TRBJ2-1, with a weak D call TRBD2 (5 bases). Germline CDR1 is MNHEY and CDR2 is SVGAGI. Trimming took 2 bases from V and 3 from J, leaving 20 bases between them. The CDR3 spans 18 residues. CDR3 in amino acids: CASSYARSSGILYNEQFF. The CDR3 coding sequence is TGTGCCAGCAGTTACGCTAGGAGTTCGGGGATCCTCTACAATGAGCAGTTCTTC.

As DNA, the CDR3 is TGTGCCAGCTCACCTAACGACTCTGGAAACACCATATATTTT. It yields the protein CASSPNDSGNTIYF. The chain carries TRBV18 and TRBJ1-3; D is undetermined. This CDR3 spans 14 amino acids. V was shortened by 3 bases and J by 0 bases, with 6 bases between the two germline ends. Germline CDR1 reads KGHSH; CDR2 reads LQKENI.

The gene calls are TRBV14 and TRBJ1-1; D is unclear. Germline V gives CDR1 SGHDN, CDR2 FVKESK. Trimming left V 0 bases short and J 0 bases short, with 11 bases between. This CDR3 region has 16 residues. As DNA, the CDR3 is TGTGCCAGCAGCCAAGATCGTCCAGGTCTGAACACTGAAGCTTTCTTT. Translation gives CASSQDRPGLNTEAFF.

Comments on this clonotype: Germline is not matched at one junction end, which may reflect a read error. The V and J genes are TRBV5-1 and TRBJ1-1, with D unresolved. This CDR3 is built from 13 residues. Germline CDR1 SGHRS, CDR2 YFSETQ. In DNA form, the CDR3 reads TGTGCCAGCAGCTTAGAGGTGAACACTGAAGCTTTCTTT. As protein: CASSLEVNTEAFF.

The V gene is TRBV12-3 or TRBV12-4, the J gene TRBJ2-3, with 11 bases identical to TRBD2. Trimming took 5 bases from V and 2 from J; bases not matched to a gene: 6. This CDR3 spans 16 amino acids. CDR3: CASSGRTSGFTDTQYF. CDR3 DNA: TGTGCCAGCAGTGGTCGGACTAGCGGGTTCACAGATACGCAGTATTTT.